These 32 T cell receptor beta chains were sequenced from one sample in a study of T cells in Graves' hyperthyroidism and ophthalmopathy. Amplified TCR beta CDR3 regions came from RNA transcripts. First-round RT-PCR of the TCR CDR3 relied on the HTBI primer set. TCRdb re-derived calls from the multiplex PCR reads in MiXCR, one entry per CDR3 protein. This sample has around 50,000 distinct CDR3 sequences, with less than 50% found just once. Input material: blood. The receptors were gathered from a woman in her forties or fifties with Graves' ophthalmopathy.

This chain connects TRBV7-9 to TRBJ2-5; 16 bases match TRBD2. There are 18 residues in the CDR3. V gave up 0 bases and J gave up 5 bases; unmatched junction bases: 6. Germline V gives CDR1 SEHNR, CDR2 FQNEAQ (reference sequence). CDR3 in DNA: TGTGCCAGCAGCTTAGCATTGGGACTAGCGGGAGGGTTGGAGACCCAGTACTTC. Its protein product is CASSLALGLAGGLETQYF.

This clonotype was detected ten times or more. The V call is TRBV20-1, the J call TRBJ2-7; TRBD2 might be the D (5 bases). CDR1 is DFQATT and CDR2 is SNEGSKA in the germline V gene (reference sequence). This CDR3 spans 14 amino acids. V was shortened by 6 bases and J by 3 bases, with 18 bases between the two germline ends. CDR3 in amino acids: CSAADLSSSYEQYF. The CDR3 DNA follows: TGCAGTGCCGCCGACCTTTCTAGCAGCTACGAGCAGTACTTC.

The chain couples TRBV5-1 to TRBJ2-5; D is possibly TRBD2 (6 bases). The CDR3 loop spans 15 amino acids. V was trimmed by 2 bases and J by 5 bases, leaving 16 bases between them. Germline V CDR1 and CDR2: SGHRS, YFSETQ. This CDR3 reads CASSFLEGSAETQYF. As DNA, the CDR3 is TGCGCCAGCAGCTTTTTGGAGGGATCAGCCGAGACCCAGTACTTC.

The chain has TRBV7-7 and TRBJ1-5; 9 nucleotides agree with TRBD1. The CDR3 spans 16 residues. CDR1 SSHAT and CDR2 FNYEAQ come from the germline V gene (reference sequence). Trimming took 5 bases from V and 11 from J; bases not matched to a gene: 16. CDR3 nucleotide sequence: TGTGCCAGCAGCGTCTCCGGGACAGGGTTCCAAGAGACCCAGCATTTT. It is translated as CASSVSGTGFQETQHF.

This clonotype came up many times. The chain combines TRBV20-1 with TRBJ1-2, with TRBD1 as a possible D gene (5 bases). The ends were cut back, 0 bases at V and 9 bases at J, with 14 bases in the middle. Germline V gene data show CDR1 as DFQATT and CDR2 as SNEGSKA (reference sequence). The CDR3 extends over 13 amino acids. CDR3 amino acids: CSARDNRDWRYTF. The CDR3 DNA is TGCAGTGCTAGAGATAACCGGGACTGGCGCTACACCTTC.

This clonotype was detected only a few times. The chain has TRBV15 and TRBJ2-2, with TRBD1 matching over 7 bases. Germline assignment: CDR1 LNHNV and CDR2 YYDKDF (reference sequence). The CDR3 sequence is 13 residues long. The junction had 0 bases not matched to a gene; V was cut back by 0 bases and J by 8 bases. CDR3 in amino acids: CATSREGQGELFF. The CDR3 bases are TGTGCCACCAGCAGAGAGGGACAGGGGGAGCTGTTTTTT.

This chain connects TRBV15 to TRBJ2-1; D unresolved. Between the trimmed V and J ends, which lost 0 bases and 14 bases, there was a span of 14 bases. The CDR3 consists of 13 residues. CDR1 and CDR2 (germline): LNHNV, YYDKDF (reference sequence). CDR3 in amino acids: CATSRDLDHNEFF. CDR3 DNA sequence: TGTGCCACCAGCAGAGATCTGGACCACAATGAGTTCTTC.

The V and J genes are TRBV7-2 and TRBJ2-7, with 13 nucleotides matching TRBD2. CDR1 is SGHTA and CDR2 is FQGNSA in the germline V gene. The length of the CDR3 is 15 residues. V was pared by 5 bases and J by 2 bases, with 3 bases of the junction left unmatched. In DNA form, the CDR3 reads TGTGCCAGCAGCCGCGGACTAGCGGGGGCCTACGAGCAGTACTTC. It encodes CASSRGLAGAYEQYF. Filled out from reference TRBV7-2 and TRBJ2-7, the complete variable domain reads GAGVSQSPSNKVTEKGKDVELRCDPISGHTALYWYRQSLGQGLEFLIYFQGNSAPDKSGLPSDRFSAERTGGSVSTLTIQRTQQEDSAVYLCASSRGLAGAYEQYFGPGTRLTVT.

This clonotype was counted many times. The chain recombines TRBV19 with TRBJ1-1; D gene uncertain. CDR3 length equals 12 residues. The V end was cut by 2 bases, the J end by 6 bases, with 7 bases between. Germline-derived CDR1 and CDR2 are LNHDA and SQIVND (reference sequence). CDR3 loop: CASSIIPSEAFF. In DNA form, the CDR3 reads TGTGCCAGTAGTATAATTCCTTCTGAAGCTTTCTTT.

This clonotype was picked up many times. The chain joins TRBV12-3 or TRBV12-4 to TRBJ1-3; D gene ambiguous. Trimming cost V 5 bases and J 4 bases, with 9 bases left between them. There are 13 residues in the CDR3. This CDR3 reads CASSPLSGNTIYF. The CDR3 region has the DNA TGTGCCAGCAGTCCTCTTTCCGGAAACACCATATATTTT.

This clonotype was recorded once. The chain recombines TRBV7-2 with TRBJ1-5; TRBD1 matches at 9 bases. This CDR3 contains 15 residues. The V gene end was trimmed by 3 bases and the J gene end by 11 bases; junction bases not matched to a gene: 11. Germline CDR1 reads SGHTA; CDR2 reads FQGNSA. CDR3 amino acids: CASSFRGQGGETQHF. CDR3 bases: TGTGCCAGCAGCTTTAGGGGACAGGGTGGTGAGACCCAGCATTTT.

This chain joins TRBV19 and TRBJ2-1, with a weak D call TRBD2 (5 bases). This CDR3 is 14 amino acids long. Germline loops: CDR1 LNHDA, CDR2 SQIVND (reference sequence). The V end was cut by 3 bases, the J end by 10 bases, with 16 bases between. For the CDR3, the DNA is TGTGCCAGTAGTATCCCGCTACTAGGAGCCGAGCAGTTCTTC. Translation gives CASSIPLLGAEQFF.

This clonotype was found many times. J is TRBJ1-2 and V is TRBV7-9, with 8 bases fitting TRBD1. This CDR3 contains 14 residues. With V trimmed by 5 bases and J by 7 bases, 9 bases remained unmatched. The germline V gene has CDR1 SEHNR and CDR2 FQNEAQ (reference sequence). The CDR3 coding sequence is TGTGCCAGCAGCCCAGCGACAGGGGATTTTGGCTACACCTTC. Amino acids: CASSPATGDFGYTF.

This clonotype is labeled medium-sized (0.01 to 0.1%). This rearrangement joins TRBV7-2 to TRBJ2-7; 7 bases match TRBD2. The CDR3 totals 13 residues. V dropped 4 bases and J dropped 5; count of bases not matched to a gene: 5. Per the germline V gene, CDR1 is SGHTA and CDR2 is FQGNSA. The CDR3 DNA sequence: TGTGCCAGCAGCTCACTACTAGCGAACGAGCAGTACTTC. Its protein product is CASSSLLANEQYF.

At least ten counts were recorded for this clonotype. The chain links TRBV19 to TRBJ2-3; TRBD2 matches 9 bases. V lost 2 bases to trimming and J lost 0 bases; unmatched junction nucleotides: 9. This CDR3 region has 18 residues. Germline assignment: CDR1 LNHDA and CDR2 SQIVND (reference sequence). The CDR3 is CASSIRGWTSESTDTQYF. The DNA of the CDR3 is TGTGCCAGTAGTATACGAGGATGGACTAGCGAAAGCACAGATACGCAGTATTTT.

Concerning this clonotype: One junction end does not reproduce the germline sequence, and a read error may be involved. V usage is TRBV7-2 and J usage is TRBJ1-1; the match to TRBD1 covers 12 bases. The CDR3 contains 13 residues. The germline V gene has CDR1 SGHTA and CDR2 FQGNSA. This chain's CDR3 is CASSLGQGAEASF. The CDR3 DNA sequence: TGTGCCAGCAGCCTGGGACAGGGGGCTGAAGCTTCCTTT.

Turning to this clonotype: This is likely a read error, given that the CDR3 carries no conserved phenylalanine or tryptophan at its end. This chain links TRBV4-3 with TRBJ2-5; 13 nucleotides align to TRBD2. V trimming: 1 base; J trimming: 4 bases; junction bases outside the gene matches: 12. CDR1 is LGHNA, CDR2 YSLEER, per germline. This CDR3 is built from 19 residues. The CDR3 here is CASSQVRLAGGAGGETQYL. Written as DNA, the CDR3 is TGCGCCAGCAGCCAAGTTCGACTAGCGGGGGGAGCCGGGGGAGAGACCCAGTACCTC.

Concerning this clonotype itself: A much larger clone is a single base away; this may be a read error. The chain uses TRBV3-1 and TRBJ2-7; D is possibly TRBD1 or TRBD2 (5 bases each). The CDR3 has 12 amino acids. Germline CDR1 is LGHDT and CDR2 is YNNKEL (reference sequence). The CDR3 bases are TGTGCCGGCAGCTCACCCGGGACCGAGCAGTACTTC. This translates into CAGSSPGTEQYF.

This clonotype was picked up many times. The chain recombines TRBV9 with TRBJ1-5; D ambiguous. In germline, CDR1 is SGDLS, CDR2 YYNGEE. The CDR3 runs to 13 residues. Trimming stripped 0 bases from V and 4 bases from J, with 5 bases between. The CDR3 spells CASSVGVNQPQHF. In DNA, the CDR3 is TGTGCCAGCAGCGTAGGAGTTAATCAGCCCCAGCATTTT. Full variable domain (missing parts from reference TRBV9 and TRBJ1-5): DSGVTQTPKHLITATGQRVTLRCSPRSGDLSVYWYQQSLDQGLQFLIQYYNGEERAKGNILERFSAQQFPDLHSELNLSSLELGDSALYFCASSVGVNQPQHFGDGTRLSIL.

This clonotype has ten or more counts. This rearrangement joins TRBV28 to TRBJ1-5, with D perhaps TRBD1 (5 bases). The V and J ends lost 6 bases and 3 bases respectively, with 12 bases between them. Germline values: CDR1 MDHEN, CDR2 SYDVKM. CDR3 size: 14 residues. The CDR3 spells CASRGRGINQPQHF. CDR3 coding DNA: TGTGCCAGCAGGGGGCGAGGGATCAATCAGCCCCAGCATTTT.

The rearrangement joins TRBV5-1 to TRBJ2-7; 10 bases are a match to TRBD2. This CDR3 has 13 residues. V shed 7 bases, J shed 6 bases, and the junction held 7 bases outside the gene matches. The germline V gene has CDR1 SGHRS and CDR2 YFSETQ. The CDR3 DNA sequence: TGCGCCAGCGGTGCTAGCGGGGGCTGCGAGCAGTACTTC. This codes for CASGASGGCEQYF.

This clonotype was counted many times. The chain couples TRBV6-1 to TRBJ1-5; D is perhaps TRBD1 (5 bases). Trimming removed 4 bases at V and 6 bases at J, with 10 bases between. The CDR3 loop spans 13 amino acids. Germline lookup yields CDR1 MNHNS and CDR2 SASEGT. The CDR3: CASSGGGRQPQHF. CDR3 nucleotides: TGTGCCAGCAGTGGGGGGGGTCGTCAGCCCCAGCATTTT.

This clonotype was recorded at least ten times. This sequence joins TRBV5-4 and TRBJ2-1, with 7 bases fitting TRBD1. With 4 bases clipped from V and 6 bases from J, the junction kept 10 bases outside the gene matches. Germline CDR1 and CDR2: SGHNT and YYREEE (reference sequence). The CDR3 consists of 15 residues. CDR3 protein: CASSPDRVGVNEQFF. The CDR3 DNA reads TGTGCCAGCAGCCCTGACAGGGTTGGGGTCAATGAGCAGTTCTTC.

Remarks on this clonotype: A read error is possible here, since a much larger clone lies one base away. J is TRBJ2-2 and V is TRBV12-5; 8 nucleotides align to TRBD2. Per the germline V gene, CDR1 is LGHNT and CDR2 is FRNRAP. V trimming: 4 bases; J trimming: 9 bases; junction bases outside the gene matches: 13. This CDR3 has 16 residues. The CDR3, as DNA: TGTGCTAGTGGTTCCCACCCAGCGGGAGCTCTAAGGGAGCTGTTTTTT. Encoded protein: CASGSHPAGALRELFF.

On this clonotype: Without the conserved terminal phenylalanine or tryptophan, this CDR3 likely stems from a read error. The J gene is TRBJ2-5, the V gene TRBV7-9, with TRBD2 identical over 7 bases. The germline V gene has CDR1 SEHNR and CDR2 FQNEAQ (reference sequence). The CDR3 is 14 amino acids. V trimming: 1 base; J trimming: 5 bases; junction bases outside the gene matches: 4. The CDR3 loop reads CASSLETSPETQYC. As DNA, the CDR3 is TGTGCCAGCAGCTTAGAGACTAGCCCTGAGACCCAGTACTGC.

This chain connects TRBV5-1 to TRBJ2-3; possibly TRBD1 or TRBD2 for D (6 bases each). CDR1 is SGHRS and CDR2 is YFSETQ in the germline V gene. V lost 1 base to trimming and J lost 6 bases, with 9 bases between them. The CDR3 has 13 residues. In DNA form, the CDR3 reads TGCGCCAGCAGCTTGTGGGGGGCGGATACGCAGTATTTT. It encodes CASSLWGADTQYF.

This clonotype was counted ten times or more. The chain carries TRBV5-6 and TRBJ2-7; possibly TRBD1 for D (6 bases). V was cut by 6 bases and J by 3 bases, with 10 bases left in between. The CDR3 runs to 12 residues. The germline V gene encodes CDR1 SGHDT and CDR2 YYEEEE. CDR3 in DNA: TGTGCCAGCACCCTGACAGGCTACGAGCAGTACTTC. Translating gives CASTLTGYEQYF.

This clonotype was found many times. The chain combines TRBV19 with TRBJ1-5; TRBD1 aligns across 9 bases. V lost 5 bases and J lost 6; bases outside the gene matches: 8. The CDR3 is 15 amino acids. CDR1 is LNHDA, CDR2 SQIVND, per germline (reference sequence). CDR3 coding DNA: TGTGCCAGTAGTCTAGGTCGACAGGGGGTTCAGCCCCAGCATTTT. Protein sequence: CASSLGRQGVQPQHF.

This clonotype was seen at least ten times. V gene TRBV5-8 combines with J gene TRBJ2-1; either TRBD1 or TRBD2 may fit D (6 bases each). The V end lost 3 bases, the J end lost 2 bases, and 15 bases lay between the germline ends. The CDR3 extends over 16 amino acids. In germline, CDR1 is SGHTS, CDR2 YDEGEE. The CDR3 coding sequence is TGTGCCAGCAGCTCCGGACAGCGCGGGGCCTACAATGAGCAGTTCTTC. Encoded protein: CASSSGQRGAYNEQFF.

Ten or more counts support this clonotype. CDR3 region: CASSSATSGKNIQYF. CDR3 sequence (DNA): TGTGCCAGCAGCTCGGCGACTAGCGGCAAAAACATTCAGTACTTC. The V and J genes are TRBV5-4 and TRBJ2-4; 9 bases fit TRBD2. J lost 3 bases, V lost 3 bases, and 4 bases had no gene match. Germline V gives CDR1 SGHNT, CDR2 YYREEE (reference sequence). CDR3 size: 15 residues.

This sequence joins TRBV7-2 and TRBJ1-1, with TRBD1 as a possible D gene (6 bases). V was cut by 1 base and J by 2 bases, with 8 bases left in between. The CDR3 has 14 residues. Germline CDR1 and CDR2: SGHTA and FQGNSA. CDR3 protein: CASSLGGPNTEAFF. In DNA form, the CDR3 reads TGTGCCAGCAGCTTAGGGGGGCCCAACACTGAAGCTTTCTTT.

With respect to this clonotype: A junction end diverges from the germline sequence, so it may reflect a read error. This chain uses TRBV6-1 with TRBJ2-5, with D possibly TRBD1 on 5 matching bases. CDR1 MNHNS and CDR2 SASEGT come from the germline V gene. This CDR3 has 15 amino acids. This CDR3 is CASSVFRGSKETQDF. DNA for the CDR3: TGTGCCAGTAGTGTGTTTAGGGGCTCAAAAGAGACCCAGGACTTC.